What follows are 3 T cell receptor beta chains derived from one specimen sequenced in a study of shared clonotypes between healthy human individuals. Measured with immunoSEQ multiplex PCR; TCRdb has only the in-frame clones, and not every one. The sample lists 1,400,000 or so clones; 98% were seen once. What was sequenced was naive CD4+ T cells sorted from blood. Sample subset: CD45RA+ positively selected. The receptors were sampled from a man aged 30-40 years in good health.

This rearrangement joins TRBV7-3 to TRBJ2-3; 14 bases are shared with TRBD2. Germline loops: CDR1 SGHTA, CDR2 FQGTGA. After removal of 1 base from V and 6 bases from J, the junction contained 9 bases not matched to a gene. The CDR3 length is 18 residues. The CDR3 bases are TGTGCCAGCAGCTTAATACCGGGACTAGCGGGAGATGGGGATACGCAGTATTTT. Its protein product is CASSLIPGLAGDGDTQYF.

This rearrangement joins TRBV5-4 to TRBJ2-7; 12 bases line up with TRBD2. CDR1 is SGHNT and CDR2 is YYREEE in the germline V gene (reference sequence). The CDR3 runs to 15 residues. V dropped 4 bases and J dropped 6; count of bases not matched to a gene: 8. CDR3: CASSLLAGGAVEQYF. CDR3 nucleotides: TGTGCCAGCAGCCTTCTAGCGGGAGGGGCAGTCGAGCAGTACTTC.

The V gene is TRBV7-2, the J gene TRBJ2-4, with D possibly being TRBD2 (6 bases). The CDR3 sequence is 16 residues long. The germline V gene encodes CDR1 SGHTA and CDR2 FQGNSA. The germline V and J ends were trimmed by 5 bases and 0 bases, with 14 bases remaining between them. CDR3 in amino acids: CASSTRPGLAKNIQYF. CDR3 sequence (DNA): TGTGCCAGCAGCACTAGGCCGGGACTAGCCAAAAACATTCAGTACTTC.